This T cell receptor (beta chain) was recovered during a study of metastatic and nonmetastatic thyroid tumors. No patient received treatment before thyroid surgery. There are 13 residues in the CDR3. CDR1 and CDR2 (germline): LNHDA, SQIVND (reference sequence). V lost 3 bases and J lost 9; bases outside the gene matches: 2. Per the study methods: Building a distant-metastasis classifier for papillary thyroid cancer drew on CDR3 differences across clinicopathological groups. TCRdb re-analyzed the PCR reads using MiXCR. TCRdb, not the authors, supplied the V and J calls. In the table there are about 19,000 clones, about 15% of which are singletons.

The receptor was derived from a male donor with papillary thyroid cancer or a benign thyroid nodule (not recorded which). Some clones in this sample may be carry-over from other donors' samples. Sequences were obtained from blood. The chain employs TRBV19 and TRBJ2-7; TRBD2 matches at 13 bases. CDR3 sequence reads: CASSMGTSGAQYF. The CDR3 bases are TGTGCCAGTAGTATGGGGACTAGCGGGGCGCAGTACTTC.